The T cell receptor (beta chain) under discussion was sequenced for a study of blood T cell repertoires in COVID-19. For the study at large: Samples representing acute and convalescent COVID-19 were sourced from the United States, Italy and Spain. The analysed material was cDNA or gDNA that came from T cells, B-cell-depleted T cells, or PBMCs.

This CDR3 has 17 amino acids. Germline CDR1 SGHTA, CDR2 FQGNSA. Trimming shortened V by 5 bases and J by 6 bases, and 24 bases separated the two germline ends. In terms of age and location, participants ranged from about 18 to 95 years and lived in around 22 US areas. Methods used by the authors: It was from reference gene primer amplification that nucleated cell counts were estimated. Produced via immunoSEQ multiplex PCR; TCRdb's table is partial and in-frame only. V, J and clone size are taken as reported in that table, and D and trimming were inferred from the DNA itself. The sample has approximately 230,000 clones, 87% seen once; the top ten hold under 6.5%. This clone is a singleton in its sample.

The rearrangement joins TRBV7-2 to TRBJ2-3, with TRBD2 as a possible D gene (5 bases). The receptor comes from a woman aged 25 to 39 with acute COVID-19. Input material: PBMCs or T cells enriched from blood (not recorded which). CDR3 sequence reads: CASSHGRAGNQADTQYF. In DNA, the CDR3 is TGTGCCAGCAGCCATGGTCGGGCGGGTAACCAGGCGGATACGCAGTATTTT.